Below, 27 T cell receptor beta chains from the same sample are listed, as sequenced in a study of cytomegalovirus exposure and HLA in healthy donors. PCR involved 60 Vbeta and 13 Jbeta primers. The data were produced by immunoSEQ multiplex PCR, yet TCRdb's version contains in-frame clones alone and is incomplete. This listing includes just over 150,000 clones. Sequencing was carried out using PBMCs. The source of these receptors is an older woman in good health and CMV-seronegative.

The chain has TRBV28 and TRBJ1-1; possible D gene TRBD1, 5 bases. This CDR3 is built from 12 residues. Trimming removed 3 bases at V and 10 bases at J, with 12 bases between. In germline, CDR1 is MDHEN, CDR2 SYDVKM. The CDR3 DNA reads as TGTGCCAGCAGTTTTGGGGACTCAGGAGCTTTCTTT. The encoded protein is CASSFGDSGAFF. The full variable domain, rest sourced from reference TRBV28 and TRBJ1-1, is DVKVTQSSRYLVKRTGEKVFLECVQDMDHENMFWYRQDPGLGLRLIYFSYDVKMKEKGDIPEGYSVSREKKERFSLILESASTNQTSMYLCASSFGDSGAFFGQGTRLTVV.

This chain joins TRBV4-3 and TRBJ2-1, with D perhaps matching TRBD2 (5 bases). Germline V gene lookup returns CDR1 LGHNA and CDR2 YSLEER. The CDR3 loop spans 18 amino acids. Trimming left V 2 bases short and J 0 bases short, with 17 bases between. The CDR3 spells CASSQNTGYPSSYNEQFF. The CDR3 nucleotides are TGCGCCAGCAGCCAAAACACGGGGTACCCGAGCTCCTACAATGAGCAGTTCTTC.

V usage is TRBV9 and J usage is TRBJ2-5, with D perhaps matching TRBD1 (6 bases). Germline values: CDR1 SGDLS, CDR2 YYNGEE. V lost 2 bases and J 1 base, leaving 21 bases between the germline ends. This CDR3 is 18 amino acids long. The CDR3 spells CASSVAGVGPRSQETQYF. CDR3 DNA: TGTGCCAGCAGCGTCGCAGGGGTAGGCCCCCGGTCCCAAGAGACCCAGTACTTC.

In nucleotides, the CDR3 is TGTGCCAGCAGCTTGGCGGACTCATTCCCCGGGGCCAACGTCCTGACTTTC. Amino acid sequence: CASSLADSFPGANVLTF. This rearrangement joins TRBV5-6 to TRBJ2-6, with D maybe TRBD2 (5 bases). CDR1 is SGHDT and CDR2 is YYEEEE in the germline V gene. The CDR3 consists of 17 residues. V shed 0 bases and J shed 4 bases, with 14 bases lying between them.

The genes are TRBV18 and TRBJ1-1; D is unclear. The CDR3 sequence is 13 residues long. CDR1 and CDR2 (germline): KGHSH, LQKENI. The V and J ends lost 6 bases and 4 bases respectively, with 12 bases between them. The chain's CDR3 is CASSPREGTEAFF. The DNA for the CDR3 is TGTGCCAGCTCCCCGCGGGAGGGCACTGAAGCTTTCTTT.

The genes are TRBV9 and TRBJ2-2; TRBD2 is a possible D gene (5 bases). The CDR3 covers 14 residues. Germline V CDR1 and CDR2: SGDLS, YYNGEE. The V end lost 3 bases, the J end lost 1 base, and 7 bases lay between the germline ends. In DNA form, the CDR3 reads TGTGCCAGCAGCGGCCGGGGGAACACCGGGGAGCTGTTTTTT. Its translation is CASSGRGNTGELFF.

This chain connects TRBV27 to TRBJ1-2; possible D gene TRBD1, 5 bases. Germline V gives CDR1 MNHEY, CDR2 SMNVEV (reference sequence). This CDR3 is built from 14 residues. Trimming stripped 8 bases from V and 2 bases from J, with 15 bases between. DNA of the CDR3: TGTGCCAGCCGGACCGGGGGAACCAACTATGGCTACACCTTC. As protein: CASRTGGTNYGYTF.

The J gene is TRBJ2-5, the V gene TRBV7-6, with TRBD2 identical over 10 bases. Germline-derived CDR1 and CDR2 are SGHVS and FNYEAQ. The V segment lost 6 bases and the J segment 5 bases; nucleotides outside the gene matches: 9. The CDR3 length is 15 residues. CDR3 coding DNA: TGTGCCAGCAGAACCGGACTAGCGGAAGGGGAGACCCAGTACTTC. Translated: CASRTGLAEGETQYF. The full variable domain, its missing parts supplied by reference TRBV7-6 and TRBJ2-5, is GAGVSQSPRYKVTKRGQDVALRCDPISGHVSLYWYRQALGQGPEFLTYFNYEAQQDKSGLPNDRFSAERPEGSISTLTIQRTEQRDSAMYRCASRTGLAEGETQYFGPGTRLLVL.

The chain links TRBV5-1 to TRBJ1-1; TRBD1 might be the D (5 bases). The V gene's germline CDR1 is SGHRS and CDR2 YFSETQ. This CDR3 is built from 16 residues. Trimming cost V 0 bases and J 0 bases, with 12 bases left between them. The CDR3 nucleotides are TGCGCCAGCAGCTTGGGGTGGGGGGGAATGAACACTGAAGCTTTCTTT. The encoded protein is CASSLGWGGMNTEAFF.

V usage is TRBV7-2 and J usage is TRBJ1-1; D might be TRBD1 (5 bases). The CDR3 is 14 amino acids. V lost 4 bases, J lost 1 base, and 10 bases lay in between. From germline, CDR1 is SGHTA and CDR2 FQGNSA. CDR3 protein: CASSSRRGNTEAFF. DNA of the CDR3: TGTGCCAGCAGCTCCCGAAGGGGGAACACTGAAGCTTTCTTT.

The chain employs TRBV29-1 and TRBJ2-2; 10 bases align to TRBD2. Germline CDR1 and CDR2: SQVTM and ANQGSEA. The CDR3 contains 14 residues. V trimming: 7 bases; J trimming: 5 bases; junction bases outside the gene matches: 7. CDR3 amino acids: CSGLVAGGTGELFF. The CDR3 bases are TGCAGCGGACTAGTAGCGGGAGGTACCGGGGAGCTGTTTTTT.

The DNA of the CDR3 is TGTGCCAGCAGTTTATGGGTAGAGGGGGCCTACAATGAGCAGTTCTTC. Its translation: CASSLWVEGAYNEQFF. The V gene is TRBV27, the J gene TRBJ2-1; a weak D match, TRBD1 (6 bases). The CDR3 contains 16 residues. Trimming took 1 base from V and 2 from J, leaving 12 bases between them. The germline V gene encodes CDR1 MNHEY and CDR2 SMNVEV (reference sequence).

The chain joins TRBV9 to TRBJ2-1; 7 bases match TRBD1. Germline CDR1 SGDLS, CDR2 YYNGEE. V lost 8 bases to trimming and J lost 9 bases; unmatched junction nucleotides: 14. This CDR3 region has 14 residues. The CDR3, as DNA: TGTGCCAGTTTACACAACAGGGGTATATTTGAGCAGTTCTTC. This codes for CASLHNRGIFEQFF.

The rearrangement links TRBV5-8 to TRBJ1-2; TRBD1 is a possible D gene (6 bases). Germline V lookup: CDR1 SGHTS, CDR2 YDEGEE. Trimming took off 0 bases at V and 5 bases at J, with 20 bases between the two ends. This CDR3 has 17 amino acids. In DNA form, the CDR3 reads TGTGCCAGCAGCTTGGGGACAGATATTCGCGAGGGTTATGGCTACACCTTC. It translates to CASSLGTDIREGYGYTF.

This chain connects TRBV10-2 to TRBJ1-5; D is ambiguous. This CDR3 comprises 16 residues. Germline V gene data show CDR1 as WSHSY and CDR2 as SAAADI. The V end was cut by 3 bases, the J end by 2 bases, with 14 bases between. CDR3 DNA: TGCGCCAGCAGTGAAATTCGGGGAGTTGGCAATCAGCCCCAGCATTTT. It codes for CASSEIRGVGNQPQHF.

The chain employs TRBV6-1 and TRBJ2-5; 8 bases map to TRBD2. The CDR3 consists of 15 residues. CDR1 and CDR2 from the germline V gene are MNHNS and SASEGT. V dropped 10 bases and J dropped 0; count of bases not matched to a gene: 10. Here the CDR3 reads CATRGRRANQETQYF. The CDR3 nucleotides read TGTGCCACACGCGGGAGGAGGGCCAACCAAGAGACCCAGTACTTC.

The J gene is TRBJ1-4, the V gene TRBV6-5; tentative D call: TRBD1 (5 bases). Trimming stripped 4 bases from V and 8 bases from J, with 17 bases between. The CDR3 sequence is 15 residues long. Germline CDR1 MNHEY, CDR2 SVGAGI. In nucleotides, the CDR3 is TGTGCCAGCAGTTCCCCGCAGTCGGGGGTGGAAAAACTGTTTTTT. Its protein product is CASSSPQSGVEKLFF.

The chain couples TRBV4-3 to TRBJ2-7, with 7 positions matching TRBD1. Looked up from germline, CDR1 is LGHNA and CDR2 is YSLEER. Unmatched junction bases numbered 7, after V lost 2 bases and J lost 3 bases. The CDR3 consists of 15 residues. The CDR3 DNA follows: TGCGCCAGCAGCCAACGGAGTGACAGGGACTACGAGCAGTACTTC. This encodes CASSQRSDRDYEQYF.

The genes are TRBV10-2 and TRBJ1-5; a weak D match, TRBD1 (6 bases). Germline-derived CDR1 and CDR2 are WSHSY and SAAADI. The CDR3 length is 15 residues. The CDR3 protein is CPDPSGAFGNQPQHF. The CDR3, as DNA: TGCCCCGACCCTTCAGGGGCTTTTGGCAATCAGCCCCAGCATTTT.

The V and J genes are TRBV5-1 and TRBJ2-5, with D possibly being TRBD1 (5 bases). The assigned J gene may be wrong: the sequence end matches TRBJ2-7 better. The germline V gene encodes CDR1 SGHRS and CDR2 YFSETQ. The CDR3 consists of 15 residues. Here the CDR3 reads CASSSSGMVVNEQYF. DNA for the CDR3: TGCGCCAGCAGCTCCTCAGGGATGGTCGTTAACGAGCAGTACTTC.

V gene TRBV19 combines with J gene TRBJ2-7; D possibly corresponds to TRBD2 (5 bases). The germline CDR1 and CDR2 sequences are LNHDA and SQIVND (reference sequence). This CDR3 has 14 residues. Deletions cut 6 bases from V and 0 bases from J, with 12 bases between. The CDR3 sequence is CASRMTGSSYEQYF. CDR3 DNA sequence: TGTGCCAGTAGGATGACGGGGAGCTCCTACGAGCAGTACTTC.

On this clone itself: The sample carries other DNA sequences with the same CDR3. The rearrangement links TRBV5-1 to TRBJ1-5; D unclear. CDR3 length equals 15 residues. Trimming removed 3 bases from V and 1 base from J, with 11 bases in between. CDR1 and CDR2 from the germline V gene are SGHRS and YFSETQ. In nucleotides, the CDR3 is TGCGCCAGCAGCTGGTCCCCCGAGAGCAATCAGCCCCAGCATTTT. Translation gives CASSWSPESNQPQHF.

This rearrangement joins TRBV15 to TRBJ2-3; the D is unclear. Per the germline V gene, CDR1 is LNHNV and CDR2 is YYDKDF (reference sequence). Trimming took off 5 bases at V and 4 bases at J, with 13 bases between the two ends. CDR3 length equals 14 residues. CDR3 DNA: TGTGCCACCAGCGGTCTACCCTCCCCAGATACGCAGTATTTT. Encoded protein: CATSGLPSPDTQYF.

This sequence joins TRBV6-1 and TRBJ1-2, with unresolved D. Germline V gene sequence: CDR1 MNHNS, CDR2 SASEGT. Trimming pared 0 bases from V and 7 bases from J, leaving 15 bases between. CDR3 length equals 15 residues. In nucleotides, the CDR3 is TGTGCCAGCAGTGAAGCGGTGGCGGGGTCGGGTGGCTACACCTTC. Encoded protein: CASSEAVAGSGGYTF.

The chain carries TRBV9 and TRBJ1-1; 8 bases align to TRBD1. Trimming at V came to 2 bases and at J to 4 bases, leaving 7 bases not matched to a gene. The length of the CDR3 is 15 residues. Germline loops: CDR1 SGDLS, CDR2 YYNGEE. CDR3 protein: CASSVAGGGSTEAFF. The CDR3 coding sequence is TGTGCCAGCAGCGTCGCAGGGGGCGGAAGCACTGAAGCTTTCTTT.

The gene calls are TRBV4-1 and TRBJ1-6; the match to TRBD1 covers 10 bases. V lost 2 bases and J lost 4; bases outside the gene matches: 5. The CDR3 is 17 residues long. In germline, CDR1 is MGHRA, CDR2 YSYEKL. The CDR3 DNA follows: TGCGCCAGCAGCCAAAGACAGGGGGCTGGGTATAATTCACCCCTCCACTTT. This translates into CASSQRQGAGYNSPLHF.

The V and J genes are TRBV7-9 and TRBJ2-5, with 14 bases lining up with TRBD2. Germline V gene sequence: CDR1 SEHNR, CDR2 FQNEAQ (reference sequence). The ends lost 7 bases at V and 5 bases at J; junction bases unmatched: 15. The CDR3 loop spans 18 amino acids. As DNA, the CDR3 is TGTGCCAGCACGGGCCCGGGACTAGCGGGGGAGCAGGTGGAGACCCAGTACTTC. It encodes CASTGPGLAGEQVETQYF.